The next 24 T cell receptor beta chains were all read from a single sample in a study of type 1 and type 2 diabetes patients. The PCR template was genomic DNA. A primer set of 30 forward and 13 reverse primers amplified the CDR3. TCRdb re-called the multiplex PCR reads with MiXCR, one entry per CDR3 protein. The sample has under 300,000 distinct CDR3 sequences; roughly 48% are singletons. The sample comprised peripheral blood mononuclear cells (PBMCs). The receptors derive from a man younger than 35 with type 2 diabetes.

This chain connects TRBV27 to TRBJ1-2, with a tentative D call TRBD1 (5 bases). Germline-derived CDR1 and CDR2 are MNHEY and SMNVEV (reference sequence). The CDR3 has 16 amino acids. Deletions cut 5 bases from V and 6 bases from J, with 22 bases between. CDR3 amino acids: CASSPLLTERLNGYTF. CDR3 in DNA: TGTGCCAGCAGTCCCCTCCTGACAGAGAGATTGAATGGCTACACCTTC.

This rearrangement joins TRBV12-3 or TRBV12-4 to TRBJ2-5, with D possibly matching TRBD1 (6 bases). The CDR3 is 14 amino acids. The V and J ends lost 3 bases and 2 bases respectively, with 10 bases between them. The chain's CDR3 is CASSLQGGQETQYF. The CDR3 bases are TGTGCCAGCAGTTTGCAAGGGGGACAAGAGACCCAGTACTTC.

This clonotype was seen repeatedly, ten times or more. The gene calls are TRBV10-2 and TRBJ2-5; D not certain. The ends were cut back, 6 bases at V and 3 bases at J, with 2 bases in the middle. The germline V gene encodes CDR1 WSHSY and CDR2 SAAADI. The CDR3 loop spans 10 amino acids. CDR3: CASREETQYF. The DNA for the CDR3 is TGCGCCAGCAGGGAAGAGACCCAGTACTTC.

The chain employs TRBV5-1 and TRBJ2-3; D may be TRBD1 (6 bases). Trimming took off 7 bases at V and 0 bases at J, with 12 bases between the two ends. CDR3 length: 14 residues. The germline gives CDR1 SGHRS, CDR2 YFSETQ. The CDR3 loop reads CASAVGASTDTQYF. The CDR3 DNA is TGCGCCAGCGCGGTGGGGGCGAGCACAGATACGCAGTATTTT.

This rearrangement joins TRBV12-5 to TRBJ2-2, with D unresolved. Germline V gene lookup returns CDR1 LGHNT and CDR2 FRNRAP. The V and J ends lost 5 bases and 7 bases respectively, with 11 bases between them. This CDR3 is 13 amino acids long. The CDR3 nucleotides are TGTGCTAGTGGTCAAACCTTTGGCGGGGAGCTGTTTTTT. Translation gives CASGQTFGGELFF.

This chain uses TRBV7-2 with TRBJ2-5; no reliable D call. V lost 4 bases and J 5 bases, leaving 11 bases between the germline ends. The V gene's germline CDR1 is SGHTA and CDR2 FQGNSA. The CDR3 sequence is 13 residues long. The CDR3 bases are TGTGCCAGCAGCTCGTGGAACGAGGAGACCCAGTACTTC. It is translated as CASSSWNEETQYF.

This clonotype was seen a few times. The chain employs TRBV13 and TRBJ2-7; 7 bases are a match to TRBD1. From germline, CDR1 is PRHDT and CDR2 FYEKMQ (reference sequence). The CDR3 is made up of 15 amino acids. V lost 5 bases and J lost 2; bases outside the gene matches: 9. CDR3 bases: TGTGCCAGCAGCCAAAGGGGGCGTTGGACCTACGAGCAGTACTTC. Amino acids: CASSQRGRWTYEQYF.

The genes are TRBV7-3 and TRBJ2-7, with 11 bases identical to TRBD2. CDR3 length equals 17 residues. Losses at the gene ends were 0 bases for V and 4 bases for J; bases not matched to a gene: 8. Germline assignment: CDR1 SGHTA and CDR2 FQGTGA. The DNA of the CDR3 is TGTGCCAGCAGCTTAACCTCCGGGACTAGCGGTGATTACGAGCAGTACTTC. Amino acids: CASSLTSGTSGDYEQYF. Variable domain in full (rest from reference TRBV7-3 and TRBJ2-7): GAGVSQTPSNKVTEKGKYVELRCDPISGHTALYWYRQSLGQGPEFLIYFQGTGAADDSGLPNDRFFAVRPEGSVSTLKIQRTERGDSAVYLCASSLTSGTSGDYEQYFGPGTRLTVT.

The sample holds one count of this clonotype. A much larger clonotype is one base distant, so this may be a read error. In DNA form, the CDR3 reads TGTGCCACCAGCGGGGAGCGGGCGATATTCTACAATGAGCAGTACTTC. The encoded protein is CATSGERAIFYNEQYF. The chain uses TRBV15 and TRBJ2-5, with a weak D call TRBD2 (6 bases). CDR3 length: 16 amino acids. Germline V gene data show CDR1 as LNHNV and CDR2 as YYDKDF (reference sequence). V was clipped by 5 bases and J by 11 bases, with 27 bases between them. Looking up the rest from reference TRBV15 and TRBJ2-5 gives the full variable domain: DAMVIQNPRYQVTQFGKPVTLSCSQTLNHNVMYWYQQKSSQAPKLLFHYYDKDFNNEADTPDNFQSRRPNTSFCFLDIRSPGLGDTAMYLCATSGERAIFYNEQYFGPGTRLLVL.

This clonotype has just one count. This sequence joins TRBV7-8 and TRBJ1-5; D unclear. Deletions cut 5 bases from V and 5 bases from J, with 7 bases between. The CDR3 runs to 12 residues. CDR1 SGHVS and CDR2 FQNEAQ come from the germline V gene. Written as DNA, the CDR3 is TGTGCCAGCAGCCCTTACCATCAGCCCCAGCATTTT. Translated, it gives CASSPYHQPQHF.

This chain joins TRBV19 and TRBJ2-7; 10 bases fit TRBD2. The trim removed 4 bases at V and 6 bases at J, leaving 6 bases unmatched. The germline V gene has CDR1 LNHDA and CDR2 SQIVND (reference sequence). The CDR3 sequence is 14 residues long. The DNA for the CDR3 is TGTGCCAGTAGTACTCTAGCGGGGGCCTTCGAGCAGTACTTC. Amino acid sequence: CASSTLAGAFEQYF.

The CDR3 reads CASSRQFYEQYF. CDR3 nucleotides: TGTGCCAGCAGCCGGCAGTTCTACGAGCAGTACTTC. The V call is TRBV9, the J call TRBJ2-5; no clear D gene. The end of the DNA fits TRBJ2-7 better, so the J call may be wrong. CDR3 length: 12 amino acids. Germline V CDR1 and CDR2: SGDLS, YYNGEE.

Note on this clonotype: A read error may produce the germline difference seen at one junction end. This sequence joins TRBV5-5 and TRBJ2-2; 7 bases map to TRBD2. The germline gives CDR1 SGHKS, CDR2 YYEKEE (reference sequence). The CDR3 sequence is 16 residues long. CDR3 protein: CAGSALWGRALEELFF. CDR3 nucleotide sequence: TGTGCCGGCAGCGCGCTTTGGGGGAGGGCCTTAGAGGAGCTGTTTTTT.

This clonotype was observed a handful of times. The chain carries TRBV9 and TRBJ1-2; 8 bases are a match to TRBD1. The CDR3 is 14 residues long. V lost 0 bases, J lost 6 bases, and 4 bases stayed unmatched. Per germline, CDR1 SGDLS and CDR2 YYNGEE. For the CDR3, the DNA is TGTGCCAGCAGCGTAGGCGACAGGGGCGATGGCTACACCTTC. Its protein product is CASSVGDRGDGYTF.

This clonotype was recorded once. One end of the junction fails to match germline, which may point to a read error. The chain joins TRBV7-6 to TRBJ2-2; D is unresolved. The CDR3 has 11 amino acids. CDR1 is SGHVS and CDR2 is FNYEAQ in the germline V gene. CDR3 sequence: CASSQTGELFF. The CDR3 DNA reads TGTGCTAGCAGCCAAACCGGGGAGCTGTTTTTT. The full variable domain, with the rest looked up from reference TRBV7-6 and TRBJ2-2, is GAGVSQSPRYKVTKRGQDVALRCDPISGHVSLYWYRQALGQGPEFLTYFNYEAQQDKSGLPNDRFSAERPEGSISTLTIQRTEQRDSAMYRCASSQTGELFFGEGSRLTVL.

About this clonotype: The junction differs from germline at one of its ends, possibly a read error. The chain links TRBV2 to TRBJ2-2; D perhaps matches TRBD2 (5 bases). The CDR3 length is 14 residues. CDR1 is SNHLY, CDR2 FYNNEI, per germline. CDR3 nucleotides: TGTGCCAGCAGTGAAGCGGGTCCCACCGGGGAGCTGGTTTTT. It specifies CASSEAGPTGELVF. Full variable domain (outside the CDR3, taken from reference TRBV2 and TRBJ2-2): EPEVTQTPSHQVTQMGQEVILRCVPISNHLYFYWYRQILGQKVEFLVSFYNNEISEKSEIFDDQFSVERPDGSNFTLKIRSTKLEDSAMYFCASSEAGPTGELVFGEGSRLTVL.

This clonotype was counted at least ten times. The chain employs TRBV15 and TRBJ2-1; D gene ambiguous. The ends were cut back, 3 bases at V and 6 bases at J, with 12 bases in the middle. This CDR3 has 14 amino acids. Germline CDR1 and CDR2: LNHNV and YYDKDF (reference sequence). The CDR3 region has the DNA TGTGCCACCAGCAGTGGGCGTTCGGCCAATGAGCAGTTCTTC. This encodes CATSSGRSANEQFF.

This clonotype has only a few counts. The chain combines TRBV19 with TRBJ2-1, with D perhaps TRBD2 (6 bases). Germline values: CDR1 LNHDA, CDR2 SQIVND (reference sequence). Trimming left V 1 base short and J 6 bases short, with 16 bases between. The CDR3 spans 16 residues. The CDR3 bases are TGTGCCAGTAGTATAGGGCCAGATCTAGCGCTCAATGAGCAGTTCTTC. Its translation: CASSIGPDLALNEQFF.

This clonotype was seen a handful of times. The chain is built from TRBV20-1 and TRBJ1-2; tentatively, D is TRBD1 (5 bases). The CDR3 consists of 14 residues. The germline gives CDR1 DFQATT, CDR2 SNEGSKA (reference sequence). V was cut by 3 bases and J by 3 bases, with 14 bases left in between. The CDR3 spells CSASGPGADYGYTF. The CDR3 DNA follows: TGCAGTGCTAGTGGCCCCGGGGCGGACTATGGCTACACCTTC.

This clonotype appeared many times. This chain uses TRBV10-2 with TRBJ1-2; D not certain. In germline, CDR1 is WSHSY, CDR2 SAAADI. The CDR3 covers 14 residues. Trimming shortened V by 3 bases and J by 2 bases, and 10 bases separated the two germline ends. CDR3 sequence (DNA): TGCGCCAGCAGTGATAGGGAGTGGAACTATGGCTACACCTTC. Residues: CASSDREWNYGYTF.

This clonotype came up a few times. V usage is TRBV2 and J usage is TRBJ2-3; 11 bases line up with TRBD2. J was trimmed by 2 bases and V by 6 bases; bases with no gene match: 16. Germline CDR1 reads SNHLY; CDR2 reads FYNNEI. The CDR3 length is 19 residues. As DNA, the CDR3 is TGTGCCAGCAGGAACCCTATACTGACTAGCGGGGTTAACACAGATACGCAGTATTTT. It specifies CASRNPILTSGVNTDTQYF. The full variable domain, its missing parts supplied by reference TRBV2 and TRBJ2-3, is EPEVTQTPSHQVTQMGQEVILRCVPISNHLYFYWYRQILGQKVEFLVSFYNNEISEKSEIFDDQFSVERPDGSNFTLKIRSTKLEDSAMYFCASRNPILTSGVNTDTQYFGPGTRLTVL.

This clonotype has only a few counts. The chain combines TRBV14 with TRBJ1-6; D gene unclear. CDR3 size: 14 residues. V was pared by 1 base and J by 8 bases, with 9 bases between. Germline values: CDR1 SGHDN, CDR2 FVKESK. The DNA of the CDR3 is TGTGCCAGCAGCCAAGCTTTGCGGGATTCACCCCTCCACTTT. Protein product: CASSQALRDSPLHF. The full variable domain, completed using reference TRBV14 and TRBJ1-6, is EAGVTQFPSHSVIEKGQTVTLRCDPISGHDNLYWYRRVMGKEIKFLLHFVKESKQDESGMPNNRFLAERTGGTYSTLKVQPAELEDSGVYFCASSQALRDSPLHFGNGTRLTVT.

This clonotype was seen a handful of times. This chain links TRBV20-1 with TRBJ2-5, with TRBD2 identical over 11 bases. CDR3 length: 15 amino acids. V dropped 3 bases and J dropped 3; count of bases not matched to a gene: 6. Germline assignment: CDR1 DFQATT and CDR2 SNEGSKA (reference sequence). The CDR3 here is CSASRGLAEKETQYF. Written as DNA, the CDR3 is TGCAGTGCTAGCCGGGGACTAGCGGAAAAAGAGACCCAGTACTTC.

This clonotype counts as medium-sized. The CDR3: CASIRTATETETQYF. Here the CDR3 DNA reads TGTGCCAGCATCCGGACGGCAACCGAGACAGAGACCCAGTACTTC. The chain employs TRBV2 and TRBJ2-5; D remains ambiguous. Germline assignment: CDR1 SNHLY and CDR2 FYNNEI. Trimming left V 7 bases short and J 4 bases short, with 19 bases between. The CDR3 is 15 residues long.